Below are 31 T cell receptor beta chains sequenced from a single sample in a study of T cells after yellow fever vaccination. TCRdb re-analysed the 5' RACE reads in MiXCR, keeping a single row per CDR3 protein. The sample holds some 350,000 distinct CDR3 sequences, roughly 4.3% seen once. The source material was PBMCs, sampled 5 days after the yellow fever booster vaccination. The receptors derive from a man aged 18 to 29 who received the YFV17D yellow fever vaccine.

At least ten counts were recorded for this clonotype. The DNA for the CDR3 is TGCGCCAGCAGCTTGGTGGAGGCGGTAGAGACCCAGTACTTC. Translation gives CASSLVEAVETQYF. The chain joins TRBV5-1 to TRBJ2-5; D is perhaps TRBD2 (5 bases). Trimming took off 0 bases at V and 4 bases at J, with 10 bases between the two ends. Per the germline V gene, CDR1 is SGHRS and CDR2 is YFSETQ. The CDR3 is 14 residues long.

This clonotype has more than one count but fewer than ten. The gene calls are TRBV4-1 and TRBJ1-6, with D hard to call. Germline CDR1 and CDR2: MGHRA and YSYEKL. Trimming removed 4 bases at V and 0 bases at J, with 7 bases between. This CDR3 contains 15 residues. CDR3 amino acids: CASSPRDSYNSPLHF. The CDR3 bases are TGCGCCAGCAGCCCCAGAGACTCCTATAATTCACCCCTCCACTTT.

This clonotype was recorded at least ten times. The genes are TRBV5-1 and TRBJ2-7, with unresolved D. V lost 2 bases, J lost 4 bases, and 7 bases lay in between. This CDR3 contains 12 residues. CDR1 is SGHRS, CDR2 YFSETQ, per germline. The CDR3: CASSFNEYEQYF. The CDR3 bases are TGCGCCAGCAGCTTTAATGAATACGAGCAGTACTTC.

The V call is TRBV4-3, the J call TRBJ2-3, with D unresolved. Germline CDR1 is LGHNA and CDR2 is YSLEER. The CDR3 is made up of 17 amino acids. Trimming shortened V by 0 bases and J by 0 bases, and 13 bases separated the two germline ends. The CDR3 DNA reads as TGCGCCAGCAGCCAAGATTTTCCCTACCTCAGCACAGATACGCAGTATTTT. It is translated as CASSQDFPYLSTDTQYF.

This clonotype was detected only a few times. The V gene is TRBV12-3 or TRBV12-4, the J gene TRBJ1-2; TRBD1 might be the D (6 bases). The CDR3 has 14 residues. V was shortened by 7 bases and J by 8 bases, with 20 bases between the two germline ends. CDR3 in amino acids: CASKNSVGAVGYTF. The CDR3 DNA follows: TGTGCCAGCAAAAATTCTGTGGGGGCAGTAGGCTACACCTTC.

The J gene is TRBJ2-5, the V gene TRBV6-2 or TRBV6-3; D not resolved. V was pared by 0 bases and J by 2 bases, with 4 bases between. CDR1 MNHEY and CDR2 SVGEGT come from the germline V gene. The CDR3 sequence is 13 residues long. The CDR3 DNA sequence: TGTGCCAGCAGTTACTCCCGGCAAGAGACCCAGTACTTC. It encodes CASSYSRQETQYF.

This clonotype has just a few counts. The V and J genes are TRBV12-3 or TRBV12-4 and TRBJ1-2; tentatively, D is TRBD1 (5 bases). This CDR3 region has 13 residues. V lost 7 bases and J 8 bases, leaving 17 bases between the germline ends. The CDR3 spells CASNMQGRLGYTF. In DNA, the CDR3 is TGTGCCAGCAACATGCAGGGTCGATTAGGCTACACCTTC.

The chain uses TRBV9 and TRBJ1-2; D perhaps matches TRBD1 (5 bases). The length of the CDR3 is 15 residues. Germline V gene data show CDR1 as SGDLS and CDR2 as YYNGEE. V was pared by 4 bases and J by 3 bases, with 16 bases between. CDR3 in amino acids: CASSPGIELDYGYTF. In DNA form, the CDR3 reads TGTGCCAGCAGCCCAGGGATAGAATTGGACTATGGCTACACCTTC.

The J gene is TRBJ1-5, the V gene TRBV5-8; D is ambiguous. Trimming cost V 5 bases and J 0 bases, with 9 bases left between them. CDR3 length: 14 amino acids. Per germline, CDR1 SGHTS and CDR2 YDEGEE. The CDR3 here is CASRGRTSNQPQHF. CDR3 sequence (DNA): TGTGCCAGCAGGGGAAGGACTAGCAATCAGCCCCAGCATTTT. Variable domain in full (rest from reference TRBV5-8 and TRBJ1-5): EAGVTQSPTHLIKTRGQQATLRCSPISGHTSVYWYQQALGLGLQFLLWYDEGEERNRGNFPPRFSGRQFPNYSSELNVNALELEDSALYLCASRGRTSNQPQHFGDGTRLSIL.

This sequence joins TRBV10-3 and TRBJ2-7; no reliable D call. The CDR3 is 14 residues long. CDR1 is ENHRY, CDR2 SYGVKD, per germline. V dropped 0 bases and J dropped 2 bases, with 8 bases sitting between them. CDR3 sequence: CAISESQAPYEQYF. As DNA, the CDR3 is TGTGCCATCAGTGAGTCCCAGGCGCCCTACGAGCAGTACTTC.

The genes are TRBV10-3 and TRBJ2-1; TRBD2 matches 13 bases. V was clipped by 7 bases and J by 6 bases; unmatched bases: 3. Germline V CDR1 and CDR2: ENHRY, SYGVKD. This CDR3 spans 14 amino acids. The CDR3 DNA sequence: TGTGCCATCAAAACTAGCGGGGGGGCCAATGAGCAGTTCTTC. This gives the protein CAIKTSGGANEQFF.

On this clonotype: At one boundary the junction diverges from the germline segment, which might be a read error. J is TRBJ2-2 and V is TRBV7-9; 8 bases fit TRBD2. This CDR3 has 14 residues. Per the germline V gene, CDR1 is SEHNR and CDR2 is FQNEAQ (reference sequence). The CDR3 region is CASPTSGNTGEVFF. Here the CDR3 DNA reads TGTGCCAGCCCCACTAGCGGTAACACCGGGGAGGTGTTTTTT. The entire variable domain, with the rest obtained from reference TRBV7-9 and TRBJ2-2, is as follows: DTGVSQNPRHKITKRGQNVTFRCDPISEHNRLYWYRQTLGQGPEFLTYFQNEAQLEKSRLLSDRFSAERPKGSFSTLEIQRTEQGDSAMYLCASPTSGNTGEVFFGEGSRLTVL.

The chain employs TRBV4-3 and TRBJ2-3; 11 bases fit TRBD1. The CDR3 extends over 16 amino acids. The trim removed 2 bases at V and 3 bases at J, leaving 4 bases unmatched. In germline, CDR1 is LGHNA, CDR2 YSLEER. CDR3 DNA: TGCGCCAGCAGCCAATGGACAGGGGGCCCGACAGATACGCAGTATTTT. This sequence encodes CASSQWTGGPTDTQYF.

This rearrangement joins TRBV29-1 to TRBJ1-1, with D perhaps matching TRBD1 (6 bases). In germline, CDR1 is SQVTM, CDR2 ANQGSEA. This CDR3 region has 15 residues. Between the trimmed V and J ends, which lost 4 bases and 6 bases, there was a span of 21 bases. The CDR3: CSVAGAVFIGAEAFF. DNA of the CDR3: TGCAGCGTTGCAGGGGCAGTTTTTATTGGGGCTGAAGCTTTCTTT.

At least ten counts were recorded for this clonotype. The chain is built from TRBV28 and TRBJ2-7, with 13 bases identical to TRBD2. V trimming: 3 bases; J trimming: 2 bases; junction bases outside the gene matches: 1. Per germline, CDR1 MDHEN and CDR2 SYDVKM. The CDR3 runs to 15 residues. The CDR3 DNA sequence: TGTGCCAGCAGTTTGGGACTAGCGGGGACCTACGAGCAGTACTTC. Translated: CASSLGLAGTYEQYF. The entire variable domain, with the rest obtained from reference TRBV28 and TRBJ2-7, is as follows: DVKVTQSSRYLVKRTGEKVFLECVQDMDHENMFWYRQDPGLGLRLIYFSYDVKMKEKGDIPEGYSVSREKKERFSLILESASTNQTSMYLCASSLGLAGTYEQYFGPGTRLTVT.

J is TRBJ2-2 and V is TRBV12-2; the table assigns TRBD1, which was not confirmed against the DNA. TRBV12-2 is marked as a pseudogene. The CDR3 consists of 16 residues. The CDR3 spells CASRSRPWAPPGELFF. The CDR3 DNA reads as TGTGCAAGTCGCTCGAGGCCTTGGGCGCCGCCCGGGGAGCTGTTTTTT.

This clonotype was observed many times. This chain links TRBV20-1 with TRBJ1-6; D ambiguous. The germline V and J ends were trimmed by 6 bases and 0 bases, with 18 bases remaining between them. CDR1 DFQATT and CDR2 SNEGSKA come from the germline V gene (reference sequence). This CDR3 has 17 amino acids. CDR3 nucleotides: TGCAGTGCGAGCAGGAGCGTTTCGAGCTCCTATAATTCACCCCTCCACTTT. Translation gives CSASRSVSSSYNSPLHF.

The J gene is TRBJ2-5, the V gene TRBV15, with D perhaps given as TRBD1 or TRBD2 (6 bases each). The germline V gene encodes CDR1 LNHNV and CDR2 YYDKDF (reference sequence). The CDR3 runs to 18 residues. Between the trimmed V and J ends, which lost 1 base and 4 bases, there was a span of 22 bases. The CDR3 sequence is CATSRAPRGLGGGETQYF. The CDR3 nucleotides are TGTGCCACCAGCAGAGCGCCCCGGGGGCTGGGTGGAGGAGAGACCCAGTACTTC.

This clonotype has just a few counts. The chain combines TRBV7-2 with TRBJ2-1; TRBD2 is a possible D gene (6 bases). The CDR3 covers 13 residues. Germline V gene data show CDR1 as SGHTA and CDR2 as FQGNSA. V shed 5 bases and J shed 7 bases, with 12 bases lying between them. CDR3 sequence: CASSAVRGNEQFF. DNA for the CDR3: TGTGCCAGCAGCGCCGTCCGGGGGAATGAGCAGTTCTTC.

The genes are TRBV20-1 and TRBJ1-1, with unresolved D. V lost 0 bases, J lost 1 base, and 12 bases lay in between. The CDR3 has 15 residues. Germline values: CDR1 DFQATT, CDR2 SNEGSKA (reference sequence). Here the CDR3 reads CSARDLAAQNTEAFF. CDR3 DNA: TGCAGTGCTAGAGATTTGGCAGCTCAGAACACTGAAGCTTTCTTT.

This clonotype occurred many times. The CDR3 is CSAQDGYSYEQYV. DNA for the CDR3: TGCAGTGCTCAAGACGGATACTCCTACGAGCAGTACGTC. This rearrangement joins TRBV20-1 to TRBJ2-7; D gene ambiguous. Germline CDR1 is DFQATT and CDR2 is SNEGSKA (reference sequence). The CDR3 runs to 13 residues. V lost 5 bases and J 0 bases, leaving 11 bases between the germline ends.

The V call is TRBV20-1, the J call TRBJ2-1; no reliable D call. Trimming pared 7 bases from V and 2 bases from J, leaving 21 bases between. This CDR3 region has 16 residues. CDR1 is DFQATT and CDR2 is SNEGSKA in the germline V gene (reference sequence). The CDR3 region has the DNA TGCAGTGTCCCGGGCGGTCGAGGTTCCCCCTACAATGAGCAGTTCTTC. As protein: CSVPGGRGSPYNEQFF.

This clonotype was observed at least ten times. The V and J genes are TRBV30 and TRBJ1-5; D unclear. The CDR3 length is 13 residues. CDR1 is GTSNPN, CDR2 SVGIG, per germline (reference sequence). Trimming stripped 4 bases from V and 2 bases from J, with 9 bases between. The CDR3: CAWTVAGNQPQHF. The CDR3 DNA is TGTGCCTGGACGGTGGCGGGCAATCAGCCCCAGCATTTT. Full variable domain (outside the CDR3, taken from reference TRBV30 and TRBJ1-5): SQTIHQWPATLVQPVGSPLSLECTVEGTSNPNLYWYRQAAGRGLQLLFYSVGIGQISSEVPQNLSASRPQDRQFILSSKKLLLSDSGFYLCAWTVAGNQPQHFGDGTRLSIL.

This chain joins TRBV5-1 and TRBJ2-3; 8 bases map to TRBD2. V shed 4 bases and J 0 bases; nucleotides not matched to a gene: 4. Per the germline V gene, CDR1 is SGHRS and CDR2 is YFSETQ. The CDR3 has 15 residues. The chain's CDR3 is CASSPGGLSTDTQYF. CDR3 nucleotide sequence: TGCGCCAGCAGCCCGGGGGGGCTAAGCACAGATACGCAGTATTTT.

This clonotype was seen a handful of times. The genes are TRBV6-1 and TRBJ2-3; TRBD1 agrees at 10 bases. CDR1 is MNHNS, CDR2 SASEGT, per germline. The CDR3 consists of 16 residues. V shed 2 bases, J shed 3 bases, and the junction held 5 bases outside the gene matches. The CDR3 DNA reads as TGTGCCAGCAGTGAATTTAGGGGACAGGGGACAGATACGCAGTATTTT. It is translated as CASSEFRGQGTDTQYF.

This sequence joins TRBV7-2 and TRBJ2-1, with 7 nucleotides matching TRBD1. J gave up 9 bases and V 5 bases, and 10 bases lay outside the gene matches. CDR1 is SGHTA, CDR2 FQGNSA, per germline. The CDR3 extends over 14 amino acids. Here the CDR3 DNA reads TGTGCCAGCAGCCGACAGACAGGGATGTTTGAGCAGTTCTTC. Translating gives CASSRQTGMFEQFF.

At least ten counts were recorded for this clonotype. This chain connects TRBV9 to TRBJ2-5, with D uncertain. V lost 0 bases to trimming and J lost 1 base, with 1 base between them. In germline, CDR1 is SGDLS, CDR2 YYNGEE. There are 12 residues in the CDR3. In nucleotides, the CDR3 is TGTGCCAGCAGCGTAGCCCAAGAGACCCAGTACTTC. This encodes CASSVAQETQYF.

The chain is built from TRBV27 and TRBJ2-7, with TRBD1 identical over 7 bases. The CDR3 length is 14 residues. The germline CDR1 and CDR2 sequences are MNHEY and SMNVEV (reference sequence). With V trimmed by 5 bases and J by 2 bases, 6 bases remained unmatched. CDR3 region: CASSLTGAAYEQYF. The DNA of the CDR3 is TGTGCCAGCAGTCTCACAGGGGCGGCCTACGAGCAGTACTTC.

This clonotype was detected only a few times. The chain couples TRBV7-3 to TRBJ2-3; 8 bases line up with TRBD2. The junction had 7 bases not matched to a gene; V was cut back by 3 bases and J by 2 bases. Germline CDR1 is SGHTA and CDR2 is FQGTGA. CDR3 size: 16 residues. The CDR3 reads CASSLSAGGITDTQYF. The CDR3 DNA reads TGTGCCAGCAGCTTGAGTGCGGGGGGCATCACAGATACGCAGTATTTT.

This clonotype was seen a few times. The CDR3 region is CASSPGRGPNTEAFF. As DNA, the CDR3 is TGTGCCAGCAGCCCCGGGAGAGGGCCGAACACTGAAGCTTTCTTT. The chain uses TRBV7-2 and TRBJ1-1; D remains unclear. Germline CDR1 reads SGHTA; CDR2 reads FQGNSA. V gave up 5 bases and J gave up 1 base, with 14 bases separating them. CDR3 length: 15 residues.

V is TRBV3-1 and J is TRBJ2-3, with TRBD1 identical over 7 bases. J was trimmed by 1 base and V by 1 base; bases with no gene match: 5. This CDR3 is built from 16 residues. Per germline, CDR1 LGHDT and CDR2 YNNKEL (reference sequence). This chain's CDR3 is CASSQVQDRGTDTQYF. The CDR3 DNA follows: TGTGCCAGCAGCCAAGTCCAAGACAGGGGCACAGATACGCAGTATTTT.